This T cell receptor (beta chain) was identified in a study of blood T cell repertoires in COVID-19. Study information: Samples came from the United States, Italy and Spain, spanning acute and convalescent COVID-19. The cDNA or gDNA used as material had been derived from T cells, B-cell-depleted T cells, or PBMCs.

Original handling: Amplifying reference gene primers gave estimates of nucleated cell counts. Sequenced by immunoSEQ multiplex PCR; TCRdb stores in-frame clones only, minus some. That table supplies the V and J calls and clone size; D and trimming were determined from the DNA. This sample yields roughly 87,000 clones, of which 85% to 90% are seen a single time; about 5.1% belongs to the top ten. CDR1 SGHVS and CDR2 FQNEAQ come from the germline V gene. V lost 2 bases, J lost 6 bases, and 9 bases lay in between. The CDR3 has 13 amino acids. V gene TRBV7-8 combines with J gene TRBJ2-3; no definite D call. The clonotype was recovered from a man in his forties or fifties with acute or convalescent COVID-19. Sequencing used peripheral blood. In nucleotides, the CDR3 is TGTGCCAGCAGCTTATCGAGAGGCGATACGCAGTATTTT. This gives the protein CASSLSRGDTQYF.